One and the same sample provided the 15 T cell receptor beta chains below, sequenced in a study of response to subunit inactivated influenza vaccine. TCRdb analysed the RT-PCR reads with MiXCR anew, one entry per CDR3 protein. The sample lists 400,000 to 650,000 distinct CDR3 sequences, 7.2% occurring once. The sequenced sample was PBMCs from blood, obtained 23 to 25 months after vaccination. All receptors come from a man aged 50 to 75 who received an inactivated influenza vaccine.

This clonotype was observed a handful of times. The CDR3 reads CASSLGNNYNEQFF. The CDR3 nucleotides read TGTGCCAGCAGTTTAGGGAACAACTACAATGAGCAGTTCTTC. The V call is TRBV12-3 or TRBV12-4, the J call TRBJ2-1; D is undetermined. V was pared by 1 base and J by 3 bases, with 7 bases between. CDR3 length equals 14 residues.

Many counts were recorded for this clonotype. V is TRBV6-5 and J is TRBJ2-2; tentatively, D is TRBD1 (5 bases). The CDR3 runs to 12 residues. V lost 2 bases to trimming and J lost 7 bases, with 5 bases between them. The germline V gene encodes CDR1 MNHEY and CDR2 SVGAGI. The CDR3 region is CASSYQGGELFF. CDR3 nucleotides: TGTGCCAGCAGTTACCAGGGCGGGGAGCTGTTTTTT.

The chain employs TRBV29-1 and TRBJ1-2; D remains ambiguous. Trimming took 7 bases from V and 0 from J, leaving 12 bases between them. CDR1 and CDR2 from the germline V gene are SQVTM and ANQGSEA. The CDR3 is made up of 13 amino acids. The CDR3 DNA reads TGCAGCGCCGGAACCGCGGCTAACTATGGCTACACCTTC. Its translation is CSAGTAANYGYTF.

This clonotype has a handful of counts. This CDR3 reads CASSLDTMNTEAFF. The CDR3, as DNA: TGTGCCAGCAGCCTGGACACCATGAACACTGAAGCTTTCTTT. This chain links TRBV5-8 with TRBJ1-1; maybe TRBD1 (5 bases). In germline, CDR1 is SGHTS, CDR2 YDEGEE. V gave up 4 bases and J gave up 0 bases, with 10 bases separating them. This CDR3 is built from 14 residues. The whole variable domain, filled in from reference TRBV5-8 and TRBJ1-1, reads EAGVTQSPTHLIKTRGQQATLRCSPISGHTSVYWYQQALGLGLQFLLWYDEGEERNRGNFPPRFSGRQFPNYSSELNVNALELEDSALYLCASSLDTMNTEAFFGQGTRLTVV.

The rearrangement joins TRBV2 to TRBJ2-7; tentatively, D is TRBD1 (7 bases). CDR3 length: 13 amino acids. Trimming removed 8 bases from V and 5 bases from J, with 16 bases in between. Germline CDR1 and CDR2: SNHLY and FYNNEI. The CDR3 region has the DNA TGTGCCAGCGCAACGGAGGGGGCCCACGAGCAGTACTTC. Its protein is CASATEGAHEQYF. The variable domain in full, with the rest retrieved from reference TRBV2 and TRBJ2-7, is EPEVTQTPSHQVTQMGQEVILRCVPISNHLYFYWYRQILGQKVEFLVSFYNNEISEKSEIFDDQFSVERPDGSNFTLKIRSTKLEDSAMYFCASATEGAHEQYFGPGTRLTVT.

This chain joins TRBV20-1 and TRBJ1-1, with unresolved D. This CDR3 region has 11 residues. V lost 4 bases, J lost 8 bases, and 11 bases lay in between. Germline V lookup: CDR1 DFQATT, CDR2 SNEGSKA (reference sequence). The CDR3 protein is CSAIGLMEAFF. The CDR3 nucleotides read TGCAGTGCTATCGGACTGATGGAAGCTTTCTTT.

This clonotype was detected many times. This rearrangement joins TRBV20-1 to TRBJ2-7; 8 bases map to TRBD1. CDR3 length equals 13 residues. The germline gives CDR1 DFQATT, CDR2 SNEGSKA (reference sequence). V lost 2 bases to trimming and J lost 4 bases; unmatched junction nucleotides: 4. The CDR3 is CSARQGARYEQYF. The CDR3 DNA is TGCAGTGCTAGACAGGGGGCGCGATACGAGCAGTACTTC.

This clonotype turned up a few times. The chain combines TRBV6-2 or TRBV6-3 with TRBJ1-1; possibly TRBD1 for D (5 bases). The CDR3 contains 15 residues. Per germline, CDR1 MNHEY and CDR2 SVGEGT. V dropped 2 bases and J dropped 4 bases, with 14 bases sitting between them. CDR3 residues: CASSYLGTWSTEAFF. DNA of the CDR3: TGTGCCAGCAGTTACCTTGGGACTTGGAGCACTGAAGCTTTCTTT.

This clonotype occurred many times. At one end, the junction sequence differs from germline, possibly due to a read error. The chain carries TRBV7-9 and TRBJ2-7; D not resolved. The CDR3 contains 15 residues. Germline CDR1 reads SEHNR; CDR2 reads FQNEAQ (reference sequence). This CDR3 is CASGLPSHSSYEQYF. CDR3 DNA: TGTGCCAGCGGCTTACCTTCACACTCCTCCTACGAGCAGTACTTC.

The rearrangement joins TRBV7-2 to TRBJ1-2, with 10 bases aligning to TRBD1. The J segment lost 8 bases and the V segment lost 5 bases, leaving 11 bases of the junction unmatched. CDR3 length: 15 amino acids. Germline V gene sequence: CDR1 SGHTA, CDR2 FQGNSA. The CDR3 loop reads CASSPRQGASPGYTF. The DNA of the CDR3 is TGTGCCAGCAGCCCCAGACAGGGGGCTTCACCCGGCTACACCTTC.

This clonotype was seen only a few times. The V and J genes are TRBV28 and TRBJ2-1; 8 bases line up with TRBD1. V gave up 3 bases and J gave up 5 bases; unmatched junction bases: 6. The germline V gene has CDR1 MDHEN and CDR2 SYDVKM. This CDR3 is 15 amino acids long. This chain's CDR3 is CASSFPPGQDNEQFF. The CDR3 nucleotides are TGTGCCAGCAGTTTTCCCCCGGGACAGGACAATGAGCAGTTCTTC.

This clonotype was counted many times. This rearrangement joins TRBV28 to TRBJ2-1, with D possibly TRBD2 on 5 matching bases. There are 14 residues in the CDR3. The V and J ends lost 3 bases and 7 bases respectively, with 13 bases between them. CDR1 and CDR2 (germline): MDHEN, SYDVKM. In DNA, the CDR3 is TGTGCCAGCAGTTTCGGAGGCCGAATAAATGAGCAGTTCTTC. Protein: CASSFGGRINEQFF.

At least ten counts were recorded for this clonotype. This chain uses TRBV12-3 or TRBV12-4 with TRBJ1-5; maybe TRBD1 (5 bases). V lost 7 bases, J lost 9 bases, and 13 bases lay in between. This CDR3 region has 12 residues. The CDR3 loop is CASNRGRSPQHF. CDR3 DNA sequence: TGTGCCAGCAACCGGGGGAGGTCGCCCCAGCATTTT.

The chain has TRBV14 and TRBJ1-6; D not resolved. Trimming removed 0 bases at V and 10 bases at J, with 10 bases between. CDR1 SGHDN and CDR2 FVKESK come from the germline V gene. The CDR3 runs 14 residues. Here the CDR3 reads CASSQEIRLSPLHF. In nucleotides, the CDR3 is TGTGCCAGCAGCCAAGAGATCAGACTCTCACCCCTCCACTTT.

Concerning this clonotype itself: An end of the junction differs from the germline gene, which may be a read error. The V and J genes are TRBV20-1 and TRBJ2-3; the D gene is possibly TRBD2 (5 bases). The CDR3 is 16 residues long. Germline CDR1 is DFQATT and CDR2 is SNEGSKA (reference sequence). The CDR3 DNA sequence: TGCTGTGCTAGCAGAGGGTCGGCTAAACGCACAGATACGCAGTATTTT. Protein sequence: CCASRGSAKRTDTQYF.